Presented here are 9 T cell receptor beta chains from one specimen sequenced in a study of blood T cell repertoires in COVID-19. Sequencing was performed with immunoSEQ multiplex PCR; in TCRdb, only in-frame clones are kept and a portion is missing. Of 180,000 or so clones in the sample, 78% were seen once. Sequenced material: peripheral blood. The receptors were gathered from a woman of 80 years or more with active or convalescent COVID-19.

The chain combines TRBV5-1 with TRBJ2-1, with no clear D. The CDR3 covers 14 residues. Per germline, CDR1 SGHRS and CDR2 YFSETQ. V lost 0 bases to trimming and J lost 7 bases, with 11 bases between them. CDR3 amino acids: CASSLAGWRNEQFF. CDR3 nucleotide sequence: TGCGCCAGCAGCTTGGCTGGTTGGAGAAATGAGCAGTTCTTC.

The V gene is TRBV5-4, the J gene TRBJ2-6; tentatively, D is TRBD2 (6 bases). Trimming left V 6 bases short and J 1 base short, with 11 bases between. Germline V gene sequence: CDR1 SGHNT, CDR2 YYREEE (reference sequence). The CDR3 totals 15 residues. CDR3 in amino acids: CASNTGGSGANVLTF. The CDR3 DNA reads TGTGCCAGCAACACTGGGGGGTCTGGGGCCAACGTCCTGACTTTC.

V and J are TRBV30 and TRBJ2-2; 11 bases map to TRBD2. The V gene end was trimmed by 3 bases and the J gene end by 0 bases; junction bases not matched to a gene: 0. CDR1 and CDR2 (germline): GTSNPN, SVGIG (reference sequence). CDR3 length: 15 amino acids. The CDR3 reads CAWRTSGANTGELFF. DNA for the CDR3: TGTGCCTGGAGGACTAGCGGGGCGAACACCGGGGAGCTGTTTTTT.

This CDR3 reads CASSHSGGSSYNEQFF. The CDR3 nucleotides read TGTGCCAGCAGCCATAGCGGGGGTAGCTCCTACAATGAGCAGTTCTTC. V gene TRBV4-2 combines with J gene TRBJ2-1, with TRBD2 matching over 9 bases. The CDR3 spans 16 residues. V dropped 3 bases and J dropped 0; count of bases not matched to a gene: 3. The germline V gene has CDR1 LGHNA and CDR2 YNFKEQ.

V is TRBV28 and J is TRBJ2-7, with D perhaps TRBD2 (5 bases). The germline CDR1 and CDR2 sequences are MDHEN and SYDVKM. CDR3 size: 13 residues. The V end lost 6 bases, the J end lost 6 bases, and 15 bases lay between the germline ends. The CDR3 DNA sequence: TGTGCCAGCAGACACTATCGGGGTGGCGAGCAGTACTTC. Its protein product is CASRHYRGGEQYF.

This clone was counted only a few times. The rearrangement joins TRBV4-1 to TRBJ1-2; 7 bases match TRBD1. The J segment lost 8 bases and the V segment lost 0 bases, leaving 3 bases of the junction unmatched. CDR1 and CDR2 (germline): MGHRA, YSYEKL. The CDR3 runs 13 residues. In nucleotides, the CDR3 is TGCGCCAGCAGCCAAGAACAGGGGAGGGGCTACACCTTC. Encoded protein: CASSQEQGRGYTF.

The chain links TRBV18 to TRBJ1-1; 7 bases are a match to TRBD1. The length of the CDR3 is 15 residues. J was trimmed by 1 base and V by 4 bases; bases with no gene match: 6. Germline lookup yields CDR1 KGHSH and CDR2 LQKENI. In DNA, the CDR3 is TGTGCCAGCTCACAACAGACAGGGAGGAACACTGAAGCTTTCTTT. It encodes CASSQQTGRNTEAFF. The entire variable domain, with the rest obtained from reference TRBV18 and TRBJ1-1, is as follows: NAGVMQNPRHLVRRRGQEARLRCSPMKGHSHVYWYRQLPEEGLKFMVYLQKENIIDESGMPKERFSAEFPKEGPSILRIQQVVRGDSAAYFCASSQQTGRNTEAFFGQGTRLTVV.

The chain joins TRBV27 to TRBJ2-2; no clear D gene. The V end was cut by 1 base, the J end by 6 bases, with 3 bases between. CDR1 is MNHEY, CDR2 SMNVEV, per germline (reference sequence). The CDR3 is 12 residues long. The CDR3: CASSLLSGELFF. The CDR3 DNA reads TGTGCCAGCAGTTTATTATCCGGGGAGCTGTTTTTT.

The chain recombines TRBV7-3 with TRBJ2-2, with TRBD2 identical over 11 bases. J was trimmed by 6 bases and V by 5 bases; bases with no gene match: 8. Germline lookup yields CDR1 SGHTA and CDR2 FQGTGA. The CDR3 has 16 amino acids. CDR3 amino acids: CASSPATSGVAGELFF. The CDR3, as DNA: TGTGCCAGCAGCCCTGCGACTAGCGGGGTAGCCGGGGAGCTGTTTTTT.